The TCR beta chain under discussion was sequenced for a study of blood T cell repertoires in COVID-19. The CDR3 runs to 17 residues. The V end was cut by 3 bases, the J end by 2 bases, with 16 bases between. Germline CDR1 MGHDK, CDR2 SYGVNS. Sequencing used immunoSEQ multiplex PCR; TCRdb keeps in-frame clones, though not all of them. The repertoire consists of about 28,000 clones, with approximately 80% occurring once and the leading ten covering 15%. V is TRBV25-1 and J is TRBJ1-4; D is unresolved. Material: peripheral blood. The origin of this receptor is a man in his sixties or seventies with active COVID-19. CDR3: CASSDVPGSVTNEKLFF. The CDR3 bases are TGTGCCAGCAGTGACGTACCCGGTAGTGTGACTAATGAAAAACTGTTTTTT.